The rows below give T cell receptor beta chains drawn from one sample of a study of blood T cell repertoires in COVID-19. Some clones are missing from TCRdb's copy, which holds only in-frame ones; the method was immunoSEQ multiplex PCR. The sample holds 100,000 or so clones, less than 80% seen once. Specimen: peripheral blood. These receptors were obtained from a woman aged 80 or older with acute or convalescent COVID-19. Both conserved end residues are part of each CDR3. Fields, in order: clone size, J gene, D gene, V gene, CDR3 DNA, CDR3 protein. A D gene is named only where the DNA matches it firmly. Rows may omit the clone size; those that give it use once, few, many or a size class.

>NA|TRBJ2-7|TRBD2|TRBV7-2
TGTGCCAGCAGCTTAGCGGGGGGGACCGAGCAGTACTTC
CASSLAGGTEQYF
>NA|TRBJ2-7|TRBD2|TRBV19
TGTGCCAGTAGCTTGACTAGCGGGGCTACCTACGAGCAGTACTTC
CASSLTSGATYEQYF
>NA|TRBJ2-1|NA|TRBV12-2
TGTGCAAGTCGCTTAGGTTGGAGCTCCTACAATGAGCAGTTCTTC
CASRLGWSSYNEQFF
>NA|TRBJ1-1|TRBD1|TRBV6-2/TRBV6-3
TGTGCCAGCAGTTACTCGATGATCGCGACGGGACAGAGTAAGACTGAAGCTTTCTTT
CASSYSMIATGQSKTEAFF
>medium-sized|TRBJ1-4|NA|TRBV5-1
TGCGCCAGCAGCCCGGAGGCACAAACTAATGAAAAACTGTTTTTT
CASSPEAQTNEKLFF
>few|TRBJ1-3|NA|TRBV6-1
TGTGCCAGCAGTGTGAGGGTCCTTAGGTACACAATCGGAAACACCATATATTTT
CASSVRVLRYTIGNTIYF
>NA|TRBJ2-2|NA|TRBV30
TGTGCCTGGAGTGGACAGGGTGGGACTGTGAGGATCGGGGAGCTGTTTTTT
CAWSGQGGTVRIGELFF
>NA|TRBJ1-4|NA|TRBV28
TGTGCCAGCAGCAGCAGGGGCGGGGGTAATGAAAAACTGTTTTTT
CASSSRGGGNEKLFF
>once|TRBJ1-1|NA|TRBV6-6
TGTGCCAGCAGTTCCGGTCCGAGGGTAGGGACTGAAGCTTTCTTT
CASSSGPRVGTEAFF
>NA|TRBJ2-7|TRBD1|TRBV9
TGTGCCAGCAGAACAGGGGAGAGTTCCTACGAGCAGTACTTC
CASRTGESSYEQYF
>NA|TRBJ1-6|TRBD1|TRBV27
TGTGCCAGCAGTCTGAACCGGGACAGTAATTCACCCCTCCACTTT
CASSLNRDSNSPLHF
>NA|TRBJ2-6|NA|TRBV2
TGTGCCAGCCGCGACAGCTCTGGGGCCAACGTCCTGACTTTC
CASRDSSGANVLTF
>NA|TRBJ2-1|NA|TRBV7-6
TGTGCCAGCAGCTTAGGGGGGACTGCCTACAATGAGCAGTTCTTC
CASSLGGTAYNEQFF
>NA|TRBJ1-3|NA|TRBV4-1
TGCGCCAGCAGCCTGACAGACTCTGGAAACACCATATATTTT
CASSLTDSGNTIYF
>NA|TRBJ2-1|NA|TRBV7-3
TGTGCCAGCAGCCCAGGCCCAAACTCCTACAATGAGCAGTTCTTC
CASSPGPNSYNEQFF
>NA|TRBJ2-7|TRBD1|TRBV4-1
TGCGCCAGCAGCCAAGAACATGGTAGCTTGGGTGGACAGGGGGTTGCCGAGCAGTACTTC
CASSQEHGSLGGQGVAEQYF
>few|TRBJ1-2|NA|TRBV15
TGTGCCACCAGCAGAGAAGGAGGAGCTTATGGCTACACCTTC
CATSREGGAYGYTF
>NA|TRBJ1-1|TRBD1|TRBV12-5
TGTGCTAGTGGTTCGGGACAGATAGGTACTGAAGCTTTCTTT
CASGSGQIGTEAFF
>once|TRBJ2-7|TRBD2|TRBV3-1/TRBV3-2
TGTGCCAGCAGCCGAAACCCTGGGGGGGTGAGCTCCTACGAGCAGTACTTC
CASSRNPGGVSSYEQYF
>NA|TRBJ1-2|TRBD1|TRBV2
TGTGCCAGCAGTGACGGGACAGGGGGCTATGGCTACACCTTC
CASSDGTGGYGYTF
>once|TRBJ1-3|NA|TRBV5-5
TGTGCCAGCAGATACCGAGATGGGGGGGAAAGCTCTGGAAACACCATATATTTT
CASRYRDGGESSGNTIYF
>NA|TRBJ1-1|TRBD1|TRBV19
TGTGCCAGTACCCCGGACAGGGGATTAACTGAAGCTTTCTTT
CASTPDRGLTEAFF
>NA|TRBJ2-3|TRBD1|TRBV5-1
TGCGCCAGCAGCTTGGCCGGGACAGGGTCTAGCACAGATACGCAGTATTTT
CASSLAGTGSSTDTQYF
>NA|TRBJ2-2|NA|TRBV5-1
TGCGCCAGCAGCTTGGGCCCTTCCGGGGGATACACCGGGGAGCTGTTTTTT
CASSLGPSGGYTGELFF
>NA|TRBJ1-2|TRBD1|TRBV5-1
TGCGCCAGCAGCTGGGGCCGGGACAGGGGATATGGCTACACCTTC
CASSWGRDRGYGYTF
>NA|TRBJ1-5|TRBD1|TRBV6-2/TRBV6-3
TGTGCCAGCAGTCCCTCAAACAGGGGGCTGGGCAATCAGCCCCAGCATTTT
CASSPSNRGLGNQPQHF
>NA|TRBJ2-2|NA|TRBV7-9
TGTGCCAGCAGCTTAGTTGAACGAATTACTACCGGGGAGCTGTTTTTT
CASSLVERITTGELFF
>few|TRBJ1-1|NA|TRBV4-3
TGCGCCAGCAGCCAGAGTAACACTGAAGCTTTCTTT
CASSQSNTEAFF
>NA|TRBJ1-2|TRBD1|TRBV5-1
TGCGCCAGCAGCTTGGGGACAGGGGGAAATAACTATGGCTACACCTTC
CASSLGTGGNNYGYTF
>NA|TRBJ2-1|TRBD2|TRBV7-9
TGTGCCAGCAGCTTAGCCATGACGGGGGGGAATGAGCAGTTCTTC
CASSLAMTGGNEQFF
>NA|TRBJ2-1|NA|TRBV2
TGTGCCAGCAGTGAGTTGGTTAGCTCGGATGAGCAGTTCTTC
CASSELVSSDEQFF
>few|TRBJ1-2|NA|TRBV5-4
TGTGCCAGCAGACCGACAGGTATAGCTAACTATGGCTACACCTTC
CASRPTGIANYGYTF
>NA|TRBJ1-4|TRBD1|TRBV4-2
TGTGCCAGCAGCCCTCGCGACAGGGGTAATGAAAAACTGTTTTTT
CASSPRDRGNEKLFF
>NA|TRBJ1-5|NA|TRBV7-8
TGTGCCAGCAGCCCCACAGGTCAGCCCCAGCATTTT
CASSPTGQPQHF
>NA|TRBJ1-6|NA|TRBV5-5
TGTGCCAGCAGCCCACAAGGACAGTCTAAAAATTCACCCCTCCACTTT
CASSPQGQSKNSPLHF
>few|TRBJ2-2|NA|TRBV7-2
TGTGCCAGCAGCTTACAGGGGCTGAACACCGGGGAGCTGTTTTTT
CASSLQGLNTGELFF
>once|TRBJ1-2|NA|TRBV14
TGTGCCAGCAGCCCCGGAGGTAACTATGGCTACACCTTC
CASSPGGNYGYTF
>NA|TRBJ2-1|TRBD2|TRBV3-1/TRBV3-2
TGTGCCAGCAGCCAATCGGGGGGGCTCAGTGAGCAGTTCTTC
CASSQSGGLSEQFF
>NA|TRBJ2-3|TRBD1|TRBV2
TGTGCCAGCAGTACCACCGGACAGGGGGCGCGTGCAGATACGCAGTATTTT
CASSTTGQGARADTQYF
>NA|TRBJ1-1|NA|TRBV6-4
TGTGCCAGCAGTGCCAGGGTTGCCACTGAAGCTTTCTTT
CASSARVATEAFF
>NA|TRBJ2-3|TRBD2|TRBV7-8
TGTGCCAGCAGCTCTAGACTAGCGGGGGTACCCACAGATACGCAGTATTTT
CASSSRLAGVPTDTQYF
>NA|TRBJ2-3|NA|TRBV20-1
TGCAGCTCGGGAACATTAGATACGCAGTATTTT
CSSGTLDTQYF
>NA|TRBJ2-5|NA|TRBV18
TGTGCCAGCTCCTTGGGGGCGCGGGAGACCCAGTACTTC
CASSLGARETQYF
>few|TRBJ1-2|TRBD1|TRBV4-3
TGCGCCAGCAGCCAAGATTCGGCGCAGGGGGCTTACTATGGCTACACCTTC
CASSQDSAQGAYYGYTF
>NA|TRBJ1-6|TRBD1|TRBV19
TGTGCCAGTAGTACCGGGACAGGGTTTCTCAATTCACCCCTCCACTTT
CASSTGTGFLNSPLHF
>NA|TRBJ1-1|NA|TRBV30
TGTGCCTGGAGTTTAGGGGGTTACACTGAAGCTTTCTTT
CAWSLGGYTEAFF
>few|TRBJ1-1|TRBD1|TRBV7-8
TGTGCCAGCAGCTTATCCAGGGGGCGTACTGAAGCTTTCTTT
CASSLSRGRTEAFF
>NA|TRBJ1-4|TRBD1|TRBV5-4
TGTGCCAGCAGCGCACAGGGGGCAAGGGGTGAAAAACTGTTTTTT
CASSAQGARGEKLFF
>few|TRBJ1-2|NA|TRBV4-1
TGCGCCAGCAGCCAAGCCACCAGGTCTAACTATGGCTACACCTTC
CASSQATRSNYGYTF
>NA|TRBJ2-1|TRBD2|TRBV3-1/TRBV3-2
TGTGCCAGCAGCCAAGATAGGGCTAGCGGGGGGGTCGAGCAGTTCTTC
CASSQDRASGGVEQFF
>few|TRBJ1-6|TRBD1|TRBV18
TGTGCCAGCTCCTCCGGGACAGGGAATTCACCCCTCCACTTT
CASSSGTGNSPLHF
>NA|TRBJ1-1|NA|TRBV30
TGTGCCTGGAATATACAGGGAATACTGAACACTGAAGCTTTCTTT
CAWNIQGILNTEAFF
>few|TRBJ1-2|NA|TRBV4-2
TGTGCCAGCAGCCACCCCGGGGTAGGGAACTATGGCTACACCTTC
CASSHPGVGNYGYTF
>NA|TRBJ1-1|TRBD1|TRBV19
TGTGCCAGTAGTTCAGACAGGGGGCGAGGGAACAATGAAGCTTTCTTT
CASSSDRGRGNNEAFF